This entry describes one T cell receptor (beta chain). The antigen remains unidentified. Germline loops: CDR1 MGHDK, CDR2 SYGVNS. The length of the CDR3 is 11 residues. The sample originates from a study of beta chain features in type 1 diabetes. The wider study: All samples combined gave 107,917,701 sorted cells for examination.

Isolated RNA was reverse transcribed in full, so expressed TCRB transcripts were sequenced. Naive, central memory and regulatory T cell samples yielded about 3.57 million reads on average. Sequenced by immunoSEQ multiplex PCR; TCRdb stores in-frame clones only, minus some. The data hold some 350,000 clones, with over 8.5% observed a single time. Broader study findings: PCR might favor shorter templates, equally in patients and controls. Patients with Type 1 diabetes showed moderately but significantly shorter TCRB CDR3s in all four CD4+ subsets. The VDJ junctions of type 1 diabetes patients carried fewer insertions and more deletions.

Sequenced sample: central memory CD4+ T cells from blood. This TCR was sampled from a man aged 25 to 45 with type 1 diabetes. The chain has TRBV25-1 and TRBJ2-5; D call uncertain. The J call may be faulty, since TRBJ2-7 better matches the DNA end. CDR3 residues: CASSLLYEQYF. DNA of the CDR3: TGTGCCAGCAGCCTACTTTACGAGCAGTACTTC.